A single sample gave rise to the 32 T cell receptor beta chains below, sequenced in a study of cytomegalovirus exposure and HLA in healthy donors. Amplification used 60 Vbeta primers and 13 Jbeta primers. Some clones are missing from TCRdb's copy, which holds only in-frame ones; the method was immunoSEQ multiplex PCR. The profile shows 160,000 or so clones, about 80% of them singletons. Source material: PBMCs. These receptor sequences come from a man in his forties in good health and CMV-seronegative.

This sequence joins TRBV7-9 and TRBJ1-2, with no clear D. V was shortened by 5 bases and J by 3 bases, with 19 bases between the two germline ends. The germline V gene has CDR1 SEHNR and CDR2 FQNEAQ (reference sequence). This CDR3 has 16 residues. Written as DNA, the CDR3 is TGTGCCAGCAGCCCCATAGGAGGACGGACCGACTATGGCTACACCTTC. Protein: CASSPIGGRTDYGYTF.

This rearrangement joins TRBV4-3 to TRBJ2-1, with TRBD2 as a possible D gene (6 bases). Between the trimmed V and J ends, which lost 1 base and 4 bases, there was a span of 14 bases. The germline V gene has CDR1 LGHNA and CDR2 YSLEER. This CDR3 has 16 residues. The CDR3 region has the DNA TGCGCCAGCAGCCAAGCCCTAGCGCTTGAATACAATGAGCAGTTCTTC. Translated: CASSQALALEYNEQFF.

V usage is TRBV30 and J usage is TRBJ2-7, with 7 bases fitting TRBD2. V lost 2 bases and J lost 12; bases outside the gene matches: 19. CDR3 length equals 15 residues. Looked up from germline, CDR1 is GTSNPN and CDR2 is SVGIG (reference sequence). This CDR3 reads CAWSPFTTSSWGRYF. The DNA of the CDR3 is TGTGCCTGGAGTCCCTTTACGACTAGCAGTTGGGGTCGGTACTTC.

This chain joins TRBV7-9 and TRBJ1-5; TRBD1 matches at 10 bases. Germline-derived CDR1 and CDR2 are SEHNR and FQNEAQ (reference sequence). Trimming at V came to 4 bases and at J to 6 bases, leaving 3 bases not matched to a gene. This CDR3 has 14 amino acids. The CDR3 nucleotides read TGTGCCAGCAGCTGGGGACAGGGGACTCAGCCCCAGCATTTT. Its translation is CASSWGQGTQPQHF.

To note about this clone: Germline is not matched at one junction end, which may reflect a read error. This chain uses TRBV7-2 with TRBJ2-4; maybe TRBD2 (5 bases). Germline V gene lookup returns CDR1 SGHTA and CDR2 FQGNSA. The CDR3 consists of 14 residues. Written as DNA, the CDR3 is TGTGCCAGCAGCCAAACCCTAGCCAAAAACAGTCAGTACTTC. This codes for CASSQTLAKNSQYF.

The chain has TRBV5-4 and TRBJ1-3; 7 nucleotides match TRBD1. Germline V gives CDR1 SGHNT, CDR2 YYREEE (reference sequence). The CDR3 has 15 amino acids. V dropped 0 bases and J dropped 3; count of bases not matched to a gene: 3. CDR3 loop: CASSLGQGFGNTIYF. DNA of the CDR3: TGTGCCAGCAGCTTGGGACAGGGATTTGGAAACACCATATATTTT.

This sequence joins TRBV11-2 and TRBJ2-3, with unresolved D. Between the trimmed V and J ends, which lost 2 bases and 0 bases, there was a span of 9 bases. CDR3 size: 15 residues. CDR1 and CDR2 (germline): SGHAT, FQNNGV. DNA of the CDR3: TGTGCCAGCAGCTTAACTTCCTCAAGCACAGATACGCAGTATTTT. Translating it yields CASSLTSSSTDTQYF.

The chain joins TRBV4-1 to TRBJ2-4, with a tentative D call TRBD2 (6 bases). Trimming stripped 3 bases from V and 3 bases from J, with 21 bases between. Germline V gives CDR1 MGHRA, CDR2 YSYEKL. The CDR3 length is 18 residues. The CDR3 coding sequence is TGCGCCAGCAGCCAGTCCTTAGCGGACCAAGTGGACAAAAACATTCAGTACTTC. It translates to CASSQSLADQVDKNIQYF.

The chain links TRBV9 to TRBJ1-2; 7 positions agree with TRBD1. The V gene's germline CDR1 is SGDLS and CDR2 YYNGEE. CDR3 length: 12 residues. V lost 3 bases and J lost 13; bases outside the gene matches: 9. The CDR3 DNA reads TGTGCCAGCAGCGCGGGACAGCCCTTTTGCACCTTC. It specifies CASSAGQPFCTF.

The V call is TRBV7-9, the J call TRBJ1-4, with unresolved D. The V gene lost 4 bases and the J gene lost 1 base, with 7 bases spanning the gap. The CDR3 length is 14 residues. Germline V gives CDR1 SEHNR, CDR2 FQNEAQ (reference sequence). For the CDR3, the DNA is TGTGCCAGCAGCTACAGAGTAACTAATGAAAAACTGTTTTTT. It codes for CASSYRVTNEKLFF. The full variable domain, completed using reference TRBV7-9 and TRBJ1-4, is DTGVSQNPRHKITKRGQNVTFRCDPISEHNRLYWYRQTLGQGPEFLTYFQNEAQLEKSRLLSDRFSAERPKGSFSTLEIQRTEQGDSAMYLCASSYRVTNEKLFFGSGTQLSVL.

The chain recombines TRBV4-1 with TRBJ1-3; D unresolved. Trimming stripped 1 base from V and 0 bases from J, with 16 bases between. The CDR3 runs to 18 residues. Germline V CDR1 and CDR2: MGHRA, YSYEKL. CDR3 nucleotides: TGCGCCAGCAGCCAAGGCGTATTTGCAGCGTCCTCTGGAAACACCATATATTTT. Encoded protein: CASSQGVFAASSGNTIYF.

The chain is built from TRBV28 and TRBJ1-2; D uncertain. This CDR3 spans 15 amino acids. V was shortened by 8 bases and J by 2 bases, with 18 bases between the two germline ends. Germline CDR1 and CDR2: MDHEN and SYDVKM. The CDR3 sequence is CASLVYVGANYGYTF. CDR3 nucleotide sequence: TGTGCCAGCCTCGTTTATGTGGGCGCGAACTATGGCTACACCTTC.

The gene calls are TRBV29-1 and TRBJ1-1, with a tentative D call TRBD1 (6 bases). The CDR3 is 13 amino acids. V lost 4 bases and J lost 4, with 13 bases in between. CDR1 is SQVTM and CDR2 is ANQGSEA in the germline V gene. The CDR3 sequence: CSVAGTSRTEAFF. In DNA form, the CDR3 reads TGCAGCGTTGCCGGGACATCCCGCACTGAAGCTTTCTTT.

This sequence joins TRBV19 and TRBJ2-3; 9 nucleotides agree with TRBD1. Germline V CDR1 and CDR2: LNHDA, SQIVND (reference sequence). The CDR3 consists of 15 residues. V was pared by 6 bases and J by 8 bases, with 12 bases of the junction left unmatched. The CDR3: CASRPTGGRPRTQYF. CDR3 bases: TGTGCCAGTAGGCCGACAGGGGGAAGACCACGTACGCAGTATTTT. Looking up the rest from reference TRBV19 and TRBJ2-3 gives the full variable domain: DGGITQSPKYLFRKEGQNVTLSCEQNLNHDAMYWYRQDPGQGLRLIYYSQIVNDFQKGDIAEGYSVSREKKESFPLTVTSAQKNPTAFYLCASRPTGGRPRTQYFGPGTRLTVL.

This clone was detected only a few times. The chain couples TRBV6-5 to TRBJ1-2, with D tentatively TRBD1 (5 bases). V was pared by 6 bases and J by 0 bases, with 14 bases between. Germline V lookup: CDR1 MNHEY, CDR2 SVGAGI. The CDR3 runs to 15 residues. DNA for the CDR3: TGTGCCAGCAGCTGGCAGGGAGGGTCTAACTATGGCTACACCTTC. Encoded protein: CASSWQGGSNYGYTF.

The chain is built from TRBV5-1 and TRBJ2-3, with D maybe TRBD2 (6 bases). Germline lookup yields CDR1 SGHRS and CDR2 YFSETQ. CDR3 length: 15 amino acids. V gave up 4 bases and J gave up 7 bases, with 19 bases separating them. The CDR3 spells CASSQSGGKWNTQYF. CDR3 in DNA: TGCGCCAGCAGCCAAAGTGGGGGGAAGTGGAATACGCAGTATTTT.

The gene calls are TRBV27 and TRBJ2-6; TRBD1 matches 10 bases. The CDR3 has 19 residues. Per germline, CDR1 MNHEY and CDR2 SMNVEV (reference sequence). With V trimmed by 6 bases and J by 5 bases, 16 bases remained unmatched. The CDR3 coding sequence is TGTGCCAGCAGCGTCGGGGGGACAGGGGCCCTCCTCTGGGCCAACGTCCTGACTTTC. Amino acid sequence: CASSVGGTGALLWANVLTF. The whole variable domain, filled in from reference TRBV27 and TRBJ2-6, reads EAQVTQNPRYLITVTGKKLTVTCSQNMNHEYMSWYRQDPGLGLRQIYYSMNVEVTDKGDVPEGYKVSRKEKRNFPLILESPSPNQTSLYFCASSVGGTGALLWANVLTFGAGSRLTVL.

The chain has TRBV4-1 and TRBJ2-5, with 8 bases fitting TRBD1. Germline V gene sequence: CDR1 MGHRA, CDR2 YSYEKL. The V segment lost 6 bases and the J segment 5 bases; nucleotides outside the gene matches: 11. This CDR3 spans 15 amino acids. CDR3 loop: CASSQTGTGVETQYF. The CDR3 DNA reads as TGCGCCAGCAGTCAGACCGGGACAGGAGTTGAGACCCAGTACTTC.

The chain carries TRBV6-6 and TRBJ2-1; D is undetermined. Trimming left V 0 bases short and J 5 bases short, with 8 bases between. CDR1 and CDR2 (germline): MNHNY, SVGAGI (reference sequence). The CDR3 has 14 amino acids. The CDR3 loop reads CASSYSRLNNEQFF. The DNA of the CDR3 is TGTGCCAGCAGTTACTCGAGACTTAACAATGAGCAGTTCTTC.

The chain uses TRBV9 and TRBJ2-7; 7 positions agree with TRBD1. Unmatched junction bases numbered 3, after V lost 0 bases and J lost 3 bases. The germline V gene encodes CDR1 SGDLS and CDR2 YYNGEE. The CDR3 covers 14 residues. This CDR3 is CASSVDAGGYEQYF. The CDR3, as DNA: TGTGCCAGCAGCGTAGATGCAGGGGGCTACGAGCAGTACTTC. Filled out from reference TRBV9 and TRBJ2-7, the complete variable domain reads DSGVTQTPKHLITATGQRVTLRCSPRSGDLSVYWYQQSLDQGLQFLIQYYNGEERAKGNILERFSAQQFPDLHSELNLSSLELGDSALYFCASSVDAGGYEQYFGPGTRLTVT.

V gene TRBV27 combines with J gene TRBJ2-7; 8 nucleotides align to TRBD1. Trimming cost V 1 base and J 1 base; bases outside gene matches: 15. This CDR3 has 19 amino acids. Germline V gene sequence: CDR1 MNHEY, CDR2 SMNVEV (reference sequence). The CDR3 coding sequence is TGTGCCAGCAGTTTATACACCTGGACAGGGAAGAGGGGTTCCTACGAGCAGTACTTC. This gives the protein CASSLYTWTGKRGSYEQYF.

The chain links TRBV28 to TRBJ1-2; TRBD1 matches 12 bases. Germline V gene sequence: CDR1 MDHEN, CDR2 SYDVKM. With 6 bases clipped from V and 5 bases from J, the junction kept 4 bases outside the gene matches. The length of the CDR3 is 14 residues. The CDR3 bases are TGTGCCAGCAGGGGACAGGGGGCTTGGTATGGCTACACCTTC. It translates to CASRGQGAWYGYTF.

The genes are TRBV7-2 and TRBJ1-5; a weak D match, TRBD1 (6 bases). Germline lookup yields CDR1 SGHTA and CDR2 FQGNSA. The CDR3 contains 16 residues. Trimming stripped 5 bases from V and 5 bases from J, with 19 bases between. For the CDR3, the DNA is TGTGCCAGCAGCCAAGGGGGGAGGGGAATCTATCAGCCCCAGCATTTT. It encodes CASSQGGRGIYQPQHF.

This sequence joins TRBV11-1 and TRBJ2-7, with a possible D match to TRBD1 (6 bases). In germline, CDR1 is SGHAT, CDR2 FQDESV (reference sequence). The V end lost 0 bases, the J end lost 6 bases, and 12 bases lay between the germline ends. CDR3 length equals 14 residues. As DNA, the CDR3 is TGTGCCAGCAGCTTAGCCCTGGCAGGGGCCGAGCAGTACTTC. Translating gives CASSLALAGAEQYF.

The chain links TRBV11-2 to TRBJ2-7, with 10 nucleotides matching TRBD1. J was trimmed by 4 bases and V by 1 base; bases with no gene match: 13. Germline assignment: CDR1 SGHAT and CDR2 FQNNGV. The CDR3 runs 18 residues. Here the CDR3 reads CASSLGPGGQGVRYEQYF. The CDR3 DNA reads TGTGCCAGCAGCTTAGGTCCAGGCGGACAGGGGGTGAGGTACGAGCAGTACTTC.

The rearrangement joins TRBV5-1 to TRBJ1-2, with no clear D. The CDR3 contains 15 residues. The germline gives CDR1 SGHRS, CDR2 YFSETQ. V was pared by 0 bases and J by 2 bases, with 11 bases between. DNA for the CDR3: TGCGCCAGCAGCTTGGATCCGGGGAGGAACTATGGCTACACCTTC. Translation gives CASSLDPGRNYGYTF.

The V call is TRBV9, the J call TRBJ1-1, with 7 bases identical to TRBD1. Germline CDR1 SGDLS, CDR2 YYNGEE. The J segment lost 0 bases and the V segment lost 4 bases, leaving 9 bases of the junction unmatched. The CDR3 is made up of 16 amino acids. CDR3 DNA sequence: TGTGCCAGCAGCCCGGGTGGCAGGGGGGTGAACACTGAAGCTTTCTTT. It encodes CASSPGGRGVNTEAFF.

The rearrangement links TRBV7-9 to TRBJ2-7; a possible D gene is TRBD1 (7 bases). Germline CDR1 reads SEHNR; CDR2 reads FQNEAQ (reference sequence). Between the trimmed V and J ends, which lost 5 bases and 3 bases, there was a span of 14 bases. The length of the CDR3 is 14 residues. The CDR3 nucleotides are TGTGCCAGCAGCCCAGGGGGGTTTGGCTACGAGCAGTACTTC. Translation gives CASSPGGFGYEQYF.

This chain links TRBV6-5 with TRBJ2-1; 10 bases map to TRBD1. Germline V gene lookup returns CDR1 MNHEY and CDR2 SVGAGI. Losses at the gene ends were 2 bases for V and 9 bases for J; bases not matched to a gene: 10. The CDR3 has 16 residues. The CDR3: CASSYAGTGDRGEQFF. CDR3 bases: TGTGCCAGCAGTTACGCCGGGACAGGGGATCGTGGTGAGCAGTTCTTC.

The chain employs TRBV2 and TRBJ1-4; tentative D call: TRBD1 (5 bases). The germline CDR1 and CDR2 sequences are SNHLY and FYNNEI. The CDR3 length is 14 residues. Trimming pared 4 bases from V and 4 bases from J, leaving 10 bases between. In DNA, the CDR3 is TGTGCCAGCAGTGTCGGTCAGGGTAATGAAAAACTGTTTTTT. It yields the protein CASSVGQGNEKLFF. Full variable domain (missing parts from reference TRBV2 and TRBJ1-4): EPEVTQTPSHQVTQMGQEVILRCVPISNHLYFYWYRQILGQKVEFLVSFYNNEISEKSEIFDDQFSVERPDGSNFTLKIRSTKLEDSAMYFCASSVGQGNEKLFFGSGTQLSVL.

The J gene is TRBJ2-7, the V gene TRBV2; D unresolved. This CDR3 has 15 residues. Germline V gene lookup returns CDR1 SNHLY and CDR2 FYNNEI. V lost 6 bases, J lost 6 bases, and 21 bases lay in between. DNA for the CDR3: TGTGCCAGCAGGGAACAAAGCGTAAAGTACGGCGAGCAGTACTTC. It codes for CASREQSVKYGEQYF.

This clone appeared a single time. The chain links TRBV9 to TRBJ1-2; D is perhaps TRBD1 (6 bases). There are 13 residues in the CDR3. The V end lost 4 bases, the J end lost 13 bases, and 20 bases lay between the germline ends. Per germline, CDR1 SGDLS and CDR2 YYNGEE. In nucleotides, the CDR3 is TGTGCCAGCAGCCTACCCGGGACATTAATAGGCACCTTC. Amino acids: CASSLPGTLIGTF.